These T cell receptor beta chains were read from a single sample in a study of blood T cell repertoires in COVID-19. Sequenced by immunoSEQ multiplex PCR; TCRdb stores in-frame clones only, minus some. The table shows some 190,000 clones, with approximately 90% occurring only once. Specimen: peripheral blood. These receptors originate from a human donor in a cohort sampled during active COVID-19. Each CDR3 is given with its conserved first and last residue. Fields, in order: V gene, J gene, CDR3 protein.

V: TRBV18
J: TRBJ1-1
CDR3: CASSPPLGNTEAFF

V: TRBV6-2/TRBV6-3
J: TRBJ1-2
CDR3: CASSSRVRDYGYTF

V: TRBV7-8
J: TRBJ1-5
CDR3: CASSLSGTHPTQPQHF

V: TRBV7-9
J: TRBJ1-5
CDR3: CASSLDSANQPQHF

V: TRBV29-1
J: TRBJ2-3
CDR3: CSVGTSADTQYF

V: TRBV2
J: TRBJ1-6
CDR3: CASQTGGDYNSPLHF

V: TRBV15
J: TRBJ1-1
CDR3: CATSRDPGQGISEAFF

V: TRBV6-5
J: TRBJ2-3
CDR3: CASRISGSTDTQYF

V: TRBV7-2
J: TRBJ2-7
CDR3: CASSPIGTAYEQYF

V: TRBV2
J: TRBJ2-3
CDR3: CASIVQGGPASFTDTQYF

V: TRBV10-3
J: TRBJ2-7
CDR3: CAISEFRTYEQYF

V: TRBV3-1/TRBV3-2
J: TRBJ2-7
CDR3: CASSQPYRAGEQYF

V: TRBV6-5
J: TRBJ1-1
CDR3: CASRIPGQTNTEAFF

V: TRBV4-1
J: TRBJ2-1
CDR3: CASSQDRRNTAQFF

V: TRBV4-3
J: TRBJ2-3
CDR3: CASSQLSGTAGTDTQYF

V: TRBV27
J: TRBJ2-7
CDR3: CASRRTSGGLSYEQYF

V: TRBV9
J: TRBJ2-3
CDR3: CASSPSGTSGRYTQYF

V: TRBV5-1
J: TRBJ1-6
CDR3: CASSLGQDDSPLHF

V: TRBV11-2
J: TRBJ2-1
CDR3: CASTQGLQYNEQFF

V: TRBV5-4
J: TRBJ2-2
CDR3: CASSFRTQGTGELFF

V: TRBV3-1/TRBV3-2
J: TRBJ2-1
CDR3: CASSQEGHRTPRFF

V: TRBV9
J: TRBJ2-1
CDR3: CASSPIAGEYNEQFF

V: TRBV4-3
J: TRBJ2-7
CDR3: CASSQDGGVGEQYF

V: TRBV11-2
J: TRBJ1-3
CDR3: CASSLDGAGTGNTIYF

V: TRBV2
J: TRBJ1-1
CDR3: CASSGEGGTEAFF

V: TRBV6-4
J: TRBJ2-3
CDR3: CASSGGQSTDTQYF